These 25 T cell receptor beta chains were all obtained from the same sample, sequenced in a study of HIV-infected patients and healthy controls. 500 ng RNA was reverse transcribed with alpha and beta constant-region primers. Using multiplexing indices, alpha and beta chain libraries were generated apart by chain-specific third strand synthesis. TCRdb re-called the 5' RACE reads with MiXCR, one entry per CDR3 protein. The sample holds about 9,100 distinct CDR3 sequences, approximately 7% seen once. All unsorted peripheral T cells were captured because whole blood was used without fractionation. This specimen was blood, taken before antiretroviral therapy. These TCRs come from an adult with HIV infection.

This clonotype was detected many times. This chain links TRBV18 with TRBJ2-1, with 13 bases fitting TRBD2. This CDR3 has 17 amino acids. The V and J ends lost 3 bases and 10 bases, in that order; junction bases with no gene match: 12. Germline CDR1 and CDR2: KGHSH and LQKENI. This CDR3 is CASSPAPTSGGPGEQFF. The CDR3 coding sequence is TGTGCCAGCTCACCTGCCCCGACTAGCGGGGGGCCCGGGGAGCAGTTCTTC. Drawing the rest from reference TRBV18 and TRBJ2-1, the complete variable domain is NAGVMQNPRHLVRRRGQEARLRCSPMKGHSHVYWYRQLPEEGLKFMVYLQKENIIDESGMPKERFSAEFPKEGPSILRIQQVVRGDSAAYFCASSPAPTSGGPGEQFFGPGTRLTVL.

The chain recombines TRBV7-6 with TRBJ2-5; 8 nucleotides agree with TRBD1. V shed 5 bases and J 6 bases; nucleotides not matched to a gene: 5. The CDR3 has 13 amino acids. The germline V gene encodes CDR1 SGHVS and CDR2 FNYEAQ. DNA of the CDR3: TGTGCCAGCAGCGGACAGGGAAACAAGACCCAGTACTTC. Amino acids: CASSGQGNKTQYF.

This clonotype was detected ten times or more. The V and J genes are TRBV4-1 and TRBJ2-3; D not resolved. The CDR3 length is 16 residues. V was clipped by 5 bases and J by 0 bases, with 15 bases between them. CDR1 is MGHRA, CDR2 YSYEKL, per germline. CDR3 nucleotides: TGCGCCAGCAGCGCCCTGTATCTAGGGAGCACAGATACGCAGTATTTT. Its translation: CASSALYLGSTDTQYF.

This clonotype has a count of ten or more. V is TRBV14 and J is TRBJ2-7; no firm D call. Per germline, CDR1 SGHDN and CDR2 FVKESK. This CDR3 is built from 13 residues. V lost 4 bases, J lost 1 base, and 8 bases lay in between. The CDR3 DNA sequence: TGTGCCAGCAGCCCCCAGAATTCCTACGAGCAGTACTTC. Translating it yields CASSPQNSYEQYF.

In this sample, this clonotype turned up many times. The V and J genes are TRBV2 and TRBJ2-1, with 7 bases aligning to TRBD1. This CDR3 spans 16 amino acids. Germline V gives CDR1 SNHLY, CDR2 FYNNEI. Unmatched junction bases numbered 13, after V lost 7 bases and J lost 4 bases. The CDR3, as DNA: TGTGCCAGCATTCGGTTGAAGGACAGGCTATACAATGAGCAGTTCTTC. Translating it yields CASIRLKDRLYNEQFF.

This clonotype was picked up a small number of times. The J gene is TRBJ2-3, the V gene TRBV11-2; D remains unclear. The germline gives CDR1 SGHAT, CDR2 FQNNGV. CDR3 length: 13 amino acids. Deletions cut 4 bases from V and 4 bases from J, with 9 bases between. CDR3 in DNA: TGTGCCAGCAGCTACGTTCCCGCAGATACGCAGTATTTT. It is translated as CASSYVPADTQYF.

This clonotype was counted between two and nine times. The genes are TRBV18 and TRBJ1-1; no reliable D call. The CDR3 totals 15 residues. The V end lost 1 base, the J end lost 1 base, and 10 bases lay between the germline ends. CDR1 KGHSH and CDR2 LQKENI come from the germline V gene. This chain's CDR3 is CASSPQADSNTEAFF. CDR3 sequence (DNA): TGTGCCAGCTCACCACAGGCAGACTCGAACACTGAAGCTTTCTTT.

This clonotype was seen at least ten times. The DNA for the CDR3 is TGTGCCAGCAGCTTATTAACAGGGCCCTGGACTGAAGCTTTCTTT. Protein sequence: CASSLLTGPWTEAFF. V usage is TRBV11-2 and J usage is TRBJ1-1; perhaps TRBD1 as D (6 bases). The CDR3 totals 15 residues. The germline gives CDR1 SGHAT, CDR2 FQNNGV. Deletions cut 2 bases from V and 5 bases from J, with 15 bases between.

This clonotype has just a few counts. The CDR3 sequence is CASSYLGGFDGYTF. The CDR3 bases are TGTGCCAGCAGTTACCTAGGGGGATTCGATGGCTACACCTTC. The chain links TRBV6-5 to TRBJ1-2, with a weak D call TRBD1 (6 bases). The ends were cut back, 2 bases at V and 6 bases at J, with 13 bases in the middle. The CDR3 has 14 amino acids. Germline V gene sequence: CDR1 MNHEY, CDR2 SVGAGI.

This clonotype was counted only a few times. The chain is built from TRBV7-2 and TRBJ2-7; D unresolved. Trimming took 4 bases from V and 6 from J, leaving 10 bases between them. From germline, CDR1 is SGHTA and CDR2 FQGNSA. This CDR3 is 12 amino acids long. The CDR3, as DNA: TGTGCCAGCAGCTCTGGACCGCTCGAGCAGTACTTC. It yields the protein CASSSGPLEQYF.

Many counts were recorded for this clonotype. The DNA of the CDR3 is TGTGCCAGCATCCAACTTGGGGCCACTGAAGCTTTCTTT. Translating it yields CASIQLGATEAFF. The chain joins TRBV6-6 to TRBJ1-1, with D maybe TRBD1 (5 bases). Germline V gives CDR1 MNHNY, CDR2 SVGAGI (reference sequence). CDR3 length: 13 amino acids. V gave up 7 bases and J gave up 4 bases, with 13 bases separating them.

In its sample, this clonotype was seen many times. The chain couples TRBV6-2 or TRBV6-3 to TRBJ2-1; D is possibly TRBD1 or TRBD2 (5 bases each). The ends were cut back, 5 bases at V and 0 bases at J, with 11 bases in the middle. Germline V CDR1 and CDR2: MNHEY, SVGEGT. The CDR3 contains 15 residues. In DNA form, the CDR3 reads TGTGCCAGCAGTCCAGCAGGGAGCTCCTACAATGAGCAGTTCTTC. It codes for CASSPAGSSYNEQFF.

This clonotype was detected many times. V usage is TRBV20-1 and J usage is TRBJ1-6; 10 bases line up with TRBD1. The CDR3 length is 17 residues. V shed 1 base, J shed 4 bases, and the junction held 7 bases outside the gene matches. Germline V CDR1 and CDR2: DFQATT, SNEGSKA (reference sequence). The CDR3 sequence is CSARGQGAVIYNSPLHF. As DNA, the CDR3 is TGCAGTGCTAGAGGACAGGGGGCGGTAATTTATAATTCACCCCTCCACTTT.

In this sample, this clonotype turned up many times. The chain couples TRBV7-2 to TRBJ2-3, with D perhaps TRBD2 (7 bases). The CDR3 has 15 amino acids. V was shortened by 3 bases and J by 2 bases, with 12 bases between the two germline ends. The germline CDR1 and CDR2 sequences are SGHTA and FQGNSA. CDR3 sequence reads: CASSLAGAYTDTQYF. The CDR3 nucleotides read TGTGCCAGCAGCTTGGCGGGGGCATACACAGATACGCAGTATTTT.

In its sample, this clonotype was seen many times. The chain is built from TRBV28 and TRBJ2-7; TRBD1 matches at 12 bases. Germline values: CDR1 MDHEN, CDR2 SYDVKM. Losses at the gene ends were 9 bases for V and 5 bases for J; bases not matched to a gene: 8. The CDR3 runs 14 residues. CDR3 region: CASHRGDRGHEQYF. In nucleotides, the CDR3 is TGTGCCAGTCATAGGGGGGACAGGGGGCACGAGCAGTACTTC.

This clonotype was counted ten times or more. The gene calls are TRBV6-2 or TRBV6-3 and TRBJ2-5, with D possibly being TRBD2 (6 bases). CDR3 length: 13 residues. Per germline, CDR1 MNHEY and CDR2 SVGEGT. Trimming pared 4 bases from V and 2 bases from J, leaving 8 bases between. The CDR3 nucleotides read TGTGCCAGCAGTTCCGCGGGGCAAGAGACCCAGTACTTC. Amino acid sequence: CASSSAGQETQYF.

Many counts were recorded for this clonotype. This rearrangement joins TRBV12-3 or TRBV12-4 to TRBJ1-4; TRBD1 matches at 7 bases. The length of the CDR3 is 14 residues. The J segment lost 1 base and the V segment lost 5 bases, leaving 1 base of the junction unmatched. CDR3 amino acids: CASSDRVTNEKLFF. In nucleotides, the CDR3 is TGTGCCAGCAGTGACAGGGTAACTAATGAAAAACTGTTTTTT.

This clonotype ranks as medium-sized. The chain employs TRBV27 and TRBJ2-5; D assignment may be TRBD1 or TRBD2 (5 bases each). This CDR3 contains 14 residues. V was shortened by 3 bases and J by 4 bases, with 12 bases between the two germline ends. Germline lookup yields CDR1 MNHEY and CDR2 SMNVEV (reference sequence). The CDR3 is CASSLEQAGETQYF. CDR3 bases: TGTGCCAGCAGTTTGGAACAGGCGGGAGAGACCCAGTACTTC.

This clonotype was seen repeatedly, ten times or more. The rearrangement uses TRBV29-1 and TRBJ2-1, with TRBD1 matching over 8 bases. Germline-derived CDR1 and CDR2 are SQVTM and ANQGSEA. V trimming: 7 bases; J trimming: 8 bases; junction bases outside the gene matches: 10. This CDR3 is 13 amino acids long. In DNA, the CDR3 is TGCAGCGGACTAATTCCAGGGGGCGATGAGCAGTTCTTC. Amino acid sequence: CSGLIPGGDEQFF.

This clonotype was counted many times. The chain joins TRBV5-1 to TRBJ2-3; D is undetermined. This CDR3 has 15 residues. Germline V lookup: CDR1 SGHRS, CDR2 YFSETQ. Trimming took off 6 bases at V and 3 bases at J, with 17 bases between the two ends. The CDR3 DNA reads TGCGCCAGCAAAGACGGCCTAATAGAGACAGATACGCAGTATTTT. Amino acids: CASKDGLIETDTQYF.

Only one count was recorded for this clonotype. One base away lies a much larger clone, so this may be a sequencing read error. V usage is TRBV7-2 and J usage is TRBJ2-3, with D perhaps being TRBD1 or TRBD2 (5 bases each). In germline, CDR1 is SGHTA, CDR2 FQGNSA. The CDR3 spans 16 residues. V was cut by 1 base and J by 14 bases, with 25 bases left in between. The CDR3 DNA reads as TGTGCCAGCAGCTTAGAGGTCGGGGCCCTCACTGGGGCGCGGTATTTT. Its translation: CASSLEVGALTGARYF.

This clonotype was recorded many times. This chain joins TRBV5-5 and TRBJ2-1, with 7 bases matching TRBD2. The CDR3 runs to 18 residues. V lost 4 bases to trimming and J lost 2 bases; unmatched junction nucleotides: 15. CDR1 is SGHKS, CDR2 YYEKEE, per germline (reference sequence). The CDR3 DNA is TGTGCCAGCAGCCCGAACGCCCAGTTGCGGGGGACCTACAATGAGCAGTTCTTC. Protein product: CASSPNAQLRGTYNEQFF.

This clonotype has ten or more counts. The J gene is TRBJ1-4, the V gene TRBV6-5, with D perhaps matching TRBD1 (6 bases). The germline V and J ends were trimmed by 10 bases and 2 bases, with 23 bases remaining between them. CDR3 length: 17 residues. Germline loops: CDR1 MNHEY, CDR2 SVGAGI. CDR3 sequence reads: CAIKRTAEGTTNEKLFF. In nucleotides, the CDR3 is TGTGCCATTAAAAGGACAGCCGAGGGGACCACTAATGAAAAACTGTTTTTT.

This clonotype has at least ten counts. The V and J genes are TRBV7-2 and TRBJ1-5; D is possibly TRBD1 (6 bases). Trimming removed 3 bases at V and 11 bases at J, with 17 bases between. Per germline, CDR1 SGHTA and CDR2 FQGNSA. The CDR3 spans 14 residues. Here the CDR3 DNA reads TGTGCCAGCAGCTTTTCTCGCGCAGGGGAAACCCAGCATTTT. Translation: CASSFSRAGETQHF.

This clonotype occurred many times. The chain couples TRBV5-5 to TRBJ2-2; no definite D call. Germline lookup yields CDR1 SGHKS and CDR2 YYEKEE (reference sequence). Trimming took off 4 bases at V and 6 bases at J, with 10 bases between the two ends. The CDR3 extends over 13 amino acids. The CDR3 sequence is CASSPLDAGELFF. The DNA for the CDR3 is TGTGCCAGCAGCCCCTTGGATGCCGGGGAGCTGTTTTTT. Using reference TRBV5-5 and TRBJ2-2 for the parts outside the CDR3, the full variable domain is DAGVTQSPTHLIKTRGQQVTLRCSPISGHKSVSWYQQVLGQGPQFIFQYYEKEERGRGNFPDRFSARQFPNYSSELNVNALLLGDSALYLCASSPLDAGELFFGEGSRLTVL.